The rows below give T cell receptor beta chains drawn from one sample of a study of blood T cell repertoires in COVID-19. Measured with immunoSEQ multiplex PCR; TCRdb has only the in-frame clones, and not every one. The sample gives around 300,000 clones, 90% of which show up once; 6.5% to 8% is in the top ten. Specimen: peripheral blood. The receptors were sampled from a woman aged 30 to 39 with COVID-19, enrolled during active disease. Each CDR3 is given with its conserved first and last residue. A D gene is named only where the DNA matches it firmly. Clone size is stated in some rows and not others, as once, few, many or a class when expanded.

d_call: .
v_call: TRBV7-3
clone_size: .
j_call: TRBJ1-1
cdr3_nt: TGTGCCAGCAGCCAATACCGGCGGGAAGCTTTCTTT
cdr3_aa: CASSQYRREAFF

d_call: .
v_call: TRBV4-3
clone_size: .
j_call: TRBJ1-2
cdr3_nt: TGCGCCAGCAGCCAAGAAACGTTTGGGGGCGGGTATGGCTACACCTTC
cdr3_aa: CASSQETFGGGYGYTF

d_call: .
v_call: TRBV7-6
clone_size: .
j_call: TRBJ2-3
cdr3_nt: TGTGCCAGCAGTAAGGGGCTAAATTGGGGCACAGATACGCAGTATTTT
cdr3_aa: CASSKGLNWGTDTQYF

d_call: .
v_call: TRBV6-1
clone_size: once
j_call: TRBJ1-6
cdr3_nt: TGTGCCAGCAGTGAACGGGGGGAGTTTAATTCACCCCTCCACTTT
cdr3_aa: CASSERGEFNSPLHF

d_call: .
v_call: TRBV6-4
clone_size: .
j_call: TRBJ2-3
cdr3_nt: TGTGCCAGCAGTGAGTTGGGACTCGCAGATACGCAGTATTTT
cdr3_aa: CASSELGLADTQYF

d_call: .
v_call: TRBV28
clone_size: .
j_call: TRBJ1-5
cdr3_nt: TGTGCCAGCAGTTTTGTAGAGCGGAGGGATAGCAATCAGCCCCAGCATTTT
cdr3_aa: CASSFVERRDSNQPQHF

d_call: TRBD2
v_call: TRBV7-9
clone_size: few
j_call: TRBJ2-7
cdr3_nt: TGTGCCAGCAGCTTAGTCCTAGCGGGAGGGACCGCCGAGCAGTACTTC
cdr3_aa: CASSLVLAGGTAEQYF

d_call: TRBD2
v_call: TRBV5-5
clone_size: .
j_call: TRBJ2-7
cdr3_nt: TGTGCCAGCAGCTCCTGGGGGGGGACCTACGAGCAGTACTTC
cdr3_aa: CASSSWGGTYEQYF

d_call: TRBD2
v_call: TRBV27
clone_size: .
j_call: TRBJ2-1
cdr3_nt: TGTGCCAGCAGTCATAGCGGGGAATACAATGAGCAGTTCTTC
cdr3_aa: CASSHSGEYNEQFF

d_call: TRBD1
v_call: TRBV13
clone_size: .
j_call: TRBJ1-2
cdr3_nt: TGTGCCAGCAGCCAAGACAGGGGAAACTATGGCTACACCTTC
cdr3_aa: CASSQDRGNYGYTF

d_call: .
v_call: TRBV5-4
clone_size: .
j_call: TRBJ1-4
cdr3_nt: TGTGCCAGCAGCTTGCCATCGGGTGAAAAACTGTTTTTT
cdr3_aa: CASSLPSGEKLFF

d_call: TRBD1
v_call: TRBV19
clone_size: once
j_call: TRBJ2-2
cdr3_nt: TGTGCCAGTAGTACTCTCGGGACAGCCAACACCGGGGAGCTGTTTTTT
cdr3_aa: CASSTLGTANTGELFF